Shown below are 29 T cell receptor beta chains from a single sample sequenced in a study of blood T cell repertoires in COVID-19. TCRdb keeps only in-frame clones here, not all; method: immunoSEQ multiplex PCR. Of under 300,000 clones listed, 80% to 90% are singletons. The sample taken for sequencing was peripheral blood. The origin of the receptors is a woman aged 40 to 50 who had recovered from COVID-19.

V gene TRBV27 combines with J gene TRBJ1-6; the match to TRBD1 covers 7 bases. V shed 3 bases and J 6 bases; nucleotides not matched to a gene: 2. The germline CDR1 and CDR2 sequences are MNHEY and SMNVEV (reference sequence). This CDR3 is 14 amino acids long. The CDR3 loop reads CASSFRGSNSPLHF. DNA for the CDR3: TGTGCCAGCAGTTTCAGGGGGTCTAATTCACCCCTCCACTTT.

The genes are TRBV4-1 and TRBJ1-6, with 8 bases aligning to TRBD1. J was trimmed by 5 bases and V by 7 bases; bases with no gene match: 10. The CDR3 length is 16 residues. Looked up from germline, CDR1 is MGHRA and CDR2 is YSYEKL. The CDR3 protein is CASTLDRQGNNSPLHF. DNA of the CDR3: TGCGCCAGCACCTTAGACCGACAGGGGAATAATTCACCCCTCCACTTT.

This chain connects TRBV24-1 to TRBJ2-3, with 8 positions matching TRBD1. Per germline, CDR1 KGHDR and CDR2 SFDVKD. Unmatched junction bases numbered 5, after V lost 3 bases and J lost 1 base. The CDR3 has 16 residues. CDR3 residues: CATSDPDRGGTDTQYF. The DNA of the CDR3 is TGTGCCACCAGTGATCCTGACAGGGGCGGCACAGATACGCAGTATTTT.

The V gene is TRBV9, the J gene TRBJ2-7; D remains ambiguous. The CDR3 is made up of 14 amino acids. Germline values: CDR1 SGDLS, CDR2 YYNGEE. The ends were cut back, 0 bases at V and 0 bases at J, with 7 bases in the middle. The CDR3 bases are TGTGCCAGCAGCGTAGAGTCCAGCTCCTACGAGCAGTACTTC. This translates into CASSVESSSYEQYF.

This clone has a single count. The rearrangement uses TRBV20-1 and TRBJ1-1; D is unclear. The CDR3 is 11 residues long. The V gene's germline CDR1 is DFQATT and CDR2 SNEGSKA (reference sequence). CDR3 loop: CTPSAETEAFF. Written as DNA, the CDR3 is TGCACTCCCTCAGCGGAAACTGAAGCTTTCTTT.

The chain employs TRBV7-9 and TRBJ1-3; D is unresolved. This CDR3 spans 15 amino acids. Germline CDR1 is SEHNR and CDR2 is FQNEAQ (reference sequence). V was clipped by 10 bases and J by 0 bases, with 16 bases between them. In nucleotides, the CDR3 is TGTGCCACCCACGGCGGTATGCTCTCTGGAAACACCATATATTTT. Protein sequence: CATHGGMLSGNTIYF.

The J gene is TRBJ2-3, the V gene TRBV11-1, with 12 bases aligning to TRBD2. The J segment lost 4 bases and the V segment lost 5 bases, leaving 7 bases of the junction unmatched. There are 16 residues in the CDR3. Looked up from germline, CDR1 is SGHAT and CDR2 is FQDESV (reference sequence). This CDR3 reads CASSNLAGGPPDTQYF. Here the CDR3 DNA reads TGTGCCAGCAGCAACCTAGCGGGGGGGCCTCCAGATACGCAGTATTTT. Drawing the rest from reference TRBV11-1 and TRBJ2-3, the complete variable domain is EAEVAQSPRYKITEKSQAVAFWCDPISGHATLYWYRQILGQGPELLVQFQDESVVDDSQLPKDRFSAERLKGVDSTLKIQPAELGDSAMYLCASSNLAGGPPDTQYFGPGTRLTVL.

V gene TRBV18 combines with J gene TRBJ2-7; TRBD1 is a possible D gene (5 bases). Germline CDR1 and CDR2: KGHSH and LQKENI. The CDR3 covers 13 residues. Trimming removed 3 bases at V and 5 bases at J, with 11 bases between. CDR3 in amino acids: CASSPGPGNEQYV. DNA for the CDR3: TGTGCCAGCTCACCGGGGCCCGGTAACGAGCAGTACGTC.

The chain has TRBV21-1 and TRBJ2-2; the table's D call TRBD2 went unverified against the DNA. TRBV21-1 has pseudogene status. CDR3 size: 14 residues. This CDR3 is CASSTGRATGELFF. DNA for the CDR3: TGTGCCAGCAGCACCGGTCGCGCTACCGGGGAGCTGTTTTTT.

The V gene is TRBV9, the J gene TRBJ1-2, with 7 positions matching TRBD1. The V gene end was trimmed by 4 bases and the J gene end by 8 bases; junction bases not matched to a gene: 20. The CDR3 is 17 amino acids. Looked up from germline, CDR1 is SGDLS and CDR2 is YYNGEE. In DNA form, the CDR3 reads TGTGCCAGCAGCCCCAGTCTTATTGAGACAGGGTCTCGCGGCTACACCTTC. Translating it yields CASSPSLIETGSRGYTF.

The chain joins TRBV30 to TRBJ1-2, with unresolved D. The germline V gene encodes CDR1 GTSNPN and CDR2 SVGIG (reference sequence). The CDR3 runs 11 residues. V lost 6 bases and J lost 5, with 10 bases in between. The CDR3 reads CACYPGYGYTF. For the CDR3, the DNA is TGTGCCTGTTACCCGGGGTATGGCTACACCTTC.

The chain couples TRBV10-3 to TRBJ2-7, with TRBD2 matching over 11 bases. This CDR3 spans 14 amino acids. J lost 7 bases, V lost 6 bases, and 8 bases had no gene match. Germline V gene data show CDR1 as ENHRY and CDR2 as SYGVKD. The CDR3: CAISQLAGVGEQYV. CDR3 in DNA: TGTGCCATCAGCCAACTAGCGGGAGTAGGAGAGCAGTACGTC.

This clone was counted a single time. The rearrangement joins TRBV13 to TRBJ2-7; D may be TRBD2 (5 bases). Trimming shortened V by 4 bases and J by 6 bases, and 13 bases separated the two germline ends. The germline gives CDR1 PRHDT, CDR2 FYEKMQ (reference sequence). CDR3 length equals 13 residues. The CDR3 DNA is TGTGCCAGCAGCTACGGACTGTCCCTCGAGCAGTACTTC. The encoded protein is CASSYGLSLEQYF.

The rearrangement links TRBV5-1 to TRBJ1-2; perhaps TRBD1 as D (5 bases). Germline loops: CDR1 SGHRS, CDR2 YFSETQ. The CDR3 totals 13 residues. V was pared by 4 bases and J by 7 bases, with 14 bases between. This CDR3 reads CASSADSTGGYTF. In nucleotides, the CDR3 is TGCGCCAGCAGCGCAGACAGTACTGGTGGCTACACCTTC. The variable domain in full, with the rest retrieved from reference TRBV5-1 and TRBJ1-2, is KAGVTQTPRYLIKTRGQQVTLSCSPISGHRSVSWYQQTPGQGLQFLFEYFSETQRNKGNFPGRFSGRQFSNSRSEMNVSTLELGDSALYLCASSADSTGGYTFGSGTRLTVV.

The J gene is TRBJ2-1, the V gene TRBV11-2, with 11 bases that match TRBD2. Per germline, CDR1 SGHAT and CDR2 FQNNGV. CDR3 length: 14 amino acids. With 6 bases clipped from V and 8 bases from J, the junction kept 6 bases outside the gene matches. CDR3 residues: CASRIAGGPHEQFF. For the CDR3, the DNA is TGTGCCAGCAGAATAGCGGGGGGGCCCCATGAGCAGTTCTTC.

V is TRBV5-1 and J is TRBJ2-3; TRBD2 matches 13 bases. Germline trimming cut 4 bases from V and 0 bases from J; bases unmatched to any gene: 5. Germline CDR1 reads SGHRS; CDR2 reads YFSETQ. The CDR3 runs 17 residues. Written as DNA, the CDR3 is TGCGCCAGCAGCCCGGGACTAGCGGGGCTAAGCACAGATACGCAGTATTTT. It specifies CASSPGLAGLSTDTQYF.

V is TRBV4-3 and J is TRBJ1-1; D unclear. Trimming stripped 2 bases from V and 0 bases from J, with 4 bases between. CDR1 and CDR2 from the germline V gene are LGHNA and YSLEER. This CDR3 spans 13 amino acids. CDR3 bases: TGCGCCAGCAGCCAAAATATGAACACTGAAGCTTTCTTT. Translated, it gives CASSQNMNTEAFF.

The rearrangement uses TRBV7-5 and TRBJ2-1; TRBD2 is taken as the D call from the table, unchecked against the DNA. TRBV7-5 is tagged as a pseudogene. This CDR3 contains 17 residues. The CDR3 here is CARSLRLATSLWDEQFF. As DNA, the CDR3 is TGTGCCAGAAGCCTTAGACTAGCGACTTCCCTATGGGATGAGCAGTTCTTC.

This clone has a handful of counts. The V gene is TRBV2, the J gene TRBJ2-1; D is undetermined. The CDR3 is made up of 11 amino acids. Germline V gene data show CDR1 as SNHLY and CDR2 as FYNNEI. V lost 5 bases and J lost 5, with 4 bases in between. CDR3 nucleotide sequence: TGTGCCAGCAGTTTAAACAATGAGCAGTTCTTC. This sequence encodes CASSLNNEQFF.

DNA for the CDR3: TGTGCCAGTATCCTGAGAGGAAGCAATCAGCCCCAGCATTTT. Translating it yields CASILRGSNQPQHF. The rearrangement joins TRBV19 to TRBJ1-5; unclear D gene. CDR3 size: 14 residues. Germline V gives CDR1 LNHDA, CDR2 SQIVND (reference sequence). The V gene lost 7 bases and the J gene lost 1 base, with 11 bases spanning the gap.

V and J are TRBV5-8 and TRBJ2-1; D perhaps matches TRBD2 (5 bases). V was shortened by 4 bases and J by 7 bases, with 15 bases between the two germline ends. The CDR3 is 14 amino acids. The V gene's germline CDR1 is SGHTS and CDR2 YDEGEE. The CDR3, as DNA: TGTGCCAGCAGCGCCCGGCGGGCTCTGAATGAGCAGTTCTTC. This sequence encodes CASSARRALNEQFF. The full variable domain, in which reference TRBV5-8 and TRBJ2-1 provide the parts outside the CDR3, is EAGVTQSPTHLIKTRGQQATLRCSPISGHTSVYWYQQALGLGLQFLLWYDEGEERNRGNFPPRFSGRQFPNYSSELNVNALELEDSALYLCASSARRALNEQFFGPGTRLTVL.

The chain joins TRBV10-3 to TRBJ1-2; tentatively, D is TRBD1 (6 bases). Trimming pared 2 bases from V and 8 bases from J, leaving 12 bases between. CDR1 is ENHRY and CDR2 is SYGVKD in the germline V gene. The CDR3 length is 13 residues. The CDR3 DNA reads TGTGCCATCAGTGAGGACAGGCCCAAGGGCTACACCTTC. Encoded protein: CAISEDRPKGYTF.

This clone was seen a single time. The chain carries TRBV19 and TRBJ2-1; 8 bases align to TRBD2. Per germline, CDR1 LNHDA and CDR2 SQIVND (reference sequence). The CDR3 is 15 residues long. Losses at the gene ends were 4 bases for V and 4 bases for J; bases not matched to a gene: 6. The CDR3 sequence: CASSKSGSGYNEQFF. CDR3 nucleotides: TGTGCCAGTAGTAAGAGCGGGAGCGGGTACAATGAGCAGTTCTTC.

This rearrangement joins TRBV29-1 to TRBJ1-4; D is unclear. Germline V gene data show CDR1 as SQVTM and CDR2 as ANQGSEA. Trimming stripped 6 bases from V and 4 bases from J, with 6 bases between. CDR3 length equals 11 residues. CDR3 in amino acids: CSVFINEKLFF. CDR3 sequence (DNA): TGCAGCGTGTTTATTAATGAAAAACTGTTTTTT.

The chain carries TRBV2 and TRBJ2-5; TRBD2 agrees at 7 bases. Per the germline V gene, CDR1 is SNHLY and CDR2 is FYNNEI. The CDR3 consists of 13 residues. Trimming took 8 bases from V and 5 from J; bases not matched to a gene: 8. The CDR3 here is CASHGGVYETQYF. Here the CDR3 DNA reads TGTGCCAGCCATGGGGGGGTCTATGAGACCCAGTACTTC.

The J gene is TRBJ2-7, the V gene TRBV10-3, with 7 nucleotides matching TRBD1. V gave up 6 bases and J gave up 4 bases; unmatched junction bases: 9. Germline loops: CDR1 ENHRY, CDR2 SYGVKD. This CDR3 has 14 amino acids. The CDR3 coding sequence is TGTGCCATCAGAGACAGGGCAACACGGTACGAGCAGTACTTC. It yields the protein CAIRDRATRYEQYF.

The J gene is TRBJ1-6, the V gene TRBV4-3; no reliable D call. V was cut by 0 bases and J by 10 bases, with 7 bases left in between. The germline V gene encodes CDR1 LGHNA and CDR2 YSLEER. This CDR3 region has 13 residues. CDR3 nucleotides: TGCGCCAGCAGCCAAGACGGGAGATCACCCCTCCACTTT. Translated, it gives CASSQDGRSPLHF.

V and J are TRBV2 and TRBJ1-2; D gene uncertain. The CDR3 is 13 residues long. Trimming removed 3 bases from V and 5 bases from J, with 10 bases in between. Per germline, CDR1 SNHLY and CDR2 FYNNEI. For the CDR3, the DNA is TGTGCCAGCAGTGAGACCGGAGAGTATGGCTACACCTTC. Translated: CASSETGEYGYTF.

The rearrangement uses TRBV19 and TRBJ2-7; the match to TRBD2 covers 10 bases. J gave up 4 bases and V 6 bases, and 6 bases lay outside the gene matches. Germline V gene lookup returns CDR1 LNHDA and CDR2 SQIVND (reference sequence). This CDR3 is built from 14 residues. In nucleotides, the CDR3 is TGTGCCAGTAGCCTCCTAGCGGGAGTTTACGAGCAGTACGTC. Its protein product is CASSLLAGVYEQYV.